The 4 T cell receptor beta chains reported below all come from one sample, sequenced in a study of blood T cells in healthy people across ages. Next came a second PCR, run for about 6 to 12 cycles, which used a sample-barcoded 5' primer along with a J-beta primer mix. TCRdb ran MiXCR on the 5' RACE reads and lists one entry per CDR3 protein. The data show about 810,000 distinct CDR3 sequences, around 36% seen once. The material sequenced was blood. Source of these receptors: a man aged 18 to 30 in good health.

As for this clonotype: This may arise from a read error, as a much more abundant clone is one base away. The chain carries TRBV7-3 and TRBJ2-3, with D uncertain. The CDR3 is 15 residues long. Germline CDR1 reads SGHTA; CDR2 reads FQGTGA. This CDR3 is CAGSLSGIPSDTQYF. CDR3 nucleotide sequence: TGTGCCGGCAGCTTATCTGGGATCCCAAGTGATACGCAGTATTTT.

This clonotype was seen only a few times. The chain is built from TRBV7-2 and TRBJ1-1; D is perhaps TRBD1 (6 bases). Trimming shortened V by 7 bases and J by 1 base, and 16 bases separated the two germline ends. Germline assignment: CDR1 SGHTA and CDR2 FQGNSA. This CDR3 is 15 amino acids long. The CDR3 DNA reads as TGTGCCAGCACCTTGGCAAGGGGGGGGAACACTGAAGCTTTCTTT. Protein sequence: CASTLARGGNTEAFF.

V is TRBV12-3 or TRBV12-4 and J is TRBJ2-7; TRBD1 or TRBD2 may be the D gene (7 bases each). V was pared by 5 bases and J by 0 bases, with 14 bases between. The CDR3 runs to 15 residues. The CDR3 sequence is CASSQGGPSSYEQYF. CDR3 nucleotide sequence: TGTGCCAGCAGTCAGGGGGGGCCCAGCTCCTACGAGCAGTACTTC.

This clonotype was picked up a small number of times. The chain is built from TRBV4-3 and TRBJ1-1; TRBD1 might be the D (5 bases). Germline assignment: CDR1 LGHNA and CDR2 YSLEER. This CDR3 has 17 amino acids. Trimming shortened V by 2 bases and J by 2 bases, and 18 bases separated the two germline ends. The CDR3 here is CASSQTGTGYVNTEAFF. CDR3 DNA sequence: TGCGCCAGCAGCCAAACCGGGACCGGCTACGTTAACACTGAAGCTTTCTTT.